In its sample, the clone carrying this T cell receptor beta chain was seen a few times. Its antigen is not known. TCRdb independently ran MiXCR on the 5' RACE reads; one entry per CDR3 protein. Among roughly 74,000 distinct CDR3 sequences listed, roughly 6.9% were seen once. The record originates from a study of T cells after yellow fever vaccination. Study-wide results and limits: Highly abundant clonotypes carried over from the bulk population could end up in FACS-sorted repertoires as contaminants.

The germline V and J ends were trimmed by 3 bases and 2 bases, with 8 bases remaining between them. The CDR3 is 14 residues long. V usage is TRBV12-3 or TRBV12-4 and J usage is TRBJ1-5; D perhaps matches TRBD1 (6 bases). The origin of this receptor is a man between 18 and 35 years old who received the YFV17D yellow fever vaccine. This specimen was CD8+ T cells sorted from PBMCs, taken about 5 days after the first yellow fever vaccination. CDR3 loop: CASSFSGGNQPQHF. The CDR3 region has the DNA TGTGCCAGCAGTTTCTCAGGGGGCAATCAGCCCCAGCATTTT.